This T cell receptor beta chain is from a study of blood T cell repertoires in COVID-19. Study as a whole: There were acute and convalescent COVID-19 samples, and they came from the United States, Italy and Spain. Sample material is recorded as cDNA or gDNA derived from T cells, B-cell-depleted T cells, or PBMCs.

The count of this clone is one. V lost 2 bases to trimming and J lost 4 bases; unmatched junction nucleotides: 2. Germline V CDR1 and CDR2: LGHDT, YNNKEL (reference sequence). This CDR3 has 14 amino acids. As handled by the study authors: Cell counts per sample came from amplifying reference gene primers. Assay: immunoSEQ multiplex PCR; the TCRdb copy retains only in-frame clones and omits some. Clone size and V and J calls were adopted from that table, with D and trimming inferred from the DNA. The repertoire has 75,000 to 95,000 clones, 82% of them found once; the top ten carry 27%. Sequencing input: peripheral blood. The chain employs TRBV3-1 (or the pseudogene TRBV3-2) and TRBJ2-7, with 10 positions matching TRBD2. This receptor was obtained from a human donor in a cohort sampled during active COVID-19. CDR3 nucleotide sequence: TGTGCCAGCAGCCAAACTAGCGGGGTTTACGAGCAGTACTTC. Encoded protein: CASSQTSGVYEQYF.